These 4 T cell receptor beta chains share one sample of origin, sequenced in a study of control samples from healthy donors and cancer patients. The data were produced by immunoSEQ multiplex PCR, yet TCRdb's version contains in-frame clones alone and is incomplete. The sample records about 150,000 clones, roughly 94% being singletons. The sample taken for sequencing was blood. The origin of the receptors is a man aged 40-55 years in good health.

The chain recombines TRBV9 with TRBJ2-2; D perhaps matches TRBD1 (5 bases). CDR3 length: 12 amino acids. CDR1 is SGDLS and CDR2 is YYNGEE in the germline V gene. Trimming shortened V by 2 bases and J by 6 bases, and 5 bases separated the two germline ends. The CDR3 here is CASSVGPGELFF. Here the CDR3 DNA reads TGTGCCAGCAGCGTGGGGCCCGGGGAGCTGTTTTTT. Full variable domain (remainder filled in from reference TRBV9 and TRBJ2-2): DSGVTQTPKHLITATGQRVTLRCSPRSGDLSVYWYQQSLDQGLQFLIQYYNGEERAKGNILERFSAQQFPDLHSELNLSSLELGDSALYFCASSVGPGELFFGEGSRLTVL.

The chain carries TRBV27 and TRBJ1-3, with 7 bases identical to TRBD1. J lost 2 bases, V lost 6 bases, and 1 base had no gene match. Germline V gene lookup returns CDR1 MNHEY and CDR2 SMNVEV (reference sequence). CDR3 length equals 13 residues. In DNA form, the CDR3 reads TGTGCCAGCAGCGACAGGGCTGGAAACACCATATATTTT. Translating it yields CASSDRAGNTIYF.

CDR3 amino acids: CASTAQGASGYTF. The DNA of the CDR3 is TGTGCCAGCACCGCACAGGGGGCGTCCGGCTACACCTTC. V usage is TRBV12-3 or TRBV12-4 and J usage is TRBJ1-2; 9 bases line up with TRBD1. This CDR3 has 13 amino acids. The V gene end was trimmed by 7 bases and the J gene end by 8 bases; junction bases not matched to a gene: 8.

The genes are TRBV20-1 and TRBJ1-1; no reliable D call. Trimming shortened V by 4 bases and J by 3 bases, and 6 bases separated the two germline ends. CDR1 and CDR2 from the germline V gene are DFQATT and SNEGSKA (reference sequence). The CDR3 is 11 amino acids. For the CDR3, the DNA is TGCAGTGCTATCTCCGACACTGAAGCTTTCTTT. It codes for CSAISDTEAFF.